This T cell receptor (beta chain) was captured by sequencing in a study of control samples from healthy donors and cancer patients. V lost 0 bases and J 5 bases, leaving 10 bases between the germline ends. This CDR3 spans 14 amino acids. Germline V gene lookup returns CDR1 LNHDA and CDR2 SQIVND (reference sequence). This clone was seen a single time. Produced via immunoSEQ multiplex PCR; TCRdb's table is partial and in-frame only. The data contain around 93,000 clones, 80% to 95% of them seen just once; the ten biggest clones take up approximately 3%. The V and J genes are TRBV19 and TRBJ2-5; D is possibly TRBD1 (6 bases). The source is a human donor in good health. The donor label of this sample is uncertain. The sequenced material came from blood. For the CDR3, the DNA is TGTGCCAGTAGTATAGATAACAGGGTTGAGACCCAGTACTTC. Amino acid sequence: CASSIDNRVETQYF. Filled out from reference TRBV19 and TRBJ2-5, the complete variable domain reads DGGITQSPKYLFRKEGQNVTLSCEQNLNHDAMYWYRQDPGQGLRLIYYSQIVNDFQKGDIAEGYSVSREKKESFPLTVTSAQKNPTAFYLCASSIDNRVETQYFGPGTRLLVL.